A selection of T cell receptor beta chains follows, all from one sample in a study of cytomegalovirus exposure and HLA in healthy donors. Some clones are missing from TCRdb's copy, which holds only in-frame ones; the method was immunoSEQ multiplex PCR. In the table there are tens of thousands of clones, roughly 90% of which are singletons. The sequenced material came from PBMCs. Receptors were obtained from a man aged 30-40 years in good health and CMV-seronegative. The CDR3 runs from the conserved cysteine through the conserved F or W. A D gene is named only where the DNA matches it firmly. For some rows the clone size is stated as once, few or many, or as a class when expanded; others skip it.

TRBD2	TRBV6-5	TRBJ2-7	once	CASSYRLAESSYEQYF	TGTGCCAGCAGTTACCGACTAGCGGAAAGCTCCTACGAGCAGTACTTC
TRBD1	TRBV15	TRBJ2-1	few	CATSGQGRWEQFF	TGTGCCACCAGCGGACAGGGACGGTGGGAGCAGTTCTTC
NA	TRBV27	TRBJ2-7	NA	CASSFSRGPYEQYF	TGTGCCAGCAGTTTCAGCAGGGGTCCCTACGAGCAGTACTTC
NA	TRBV29-1	TRBJ2-3	NA	CSVEPGKGTDTQYF	TGCAGCGTTGAGCCAGGGAAGGGCACAGATACGCAGTATTTT
TRBD2	TRBV25-1	TRBJ2-7	NA	CASRTPAGVNEQYF	TGTGCCAGCAGGACTCCAGCGGGAGTAAACGAGCAGTACTTC
NA	TRBV18	TRBJ2-7	few	CASHEDGMEGEQYF	TGTGCCAGCCATGAAGACGGGATGGAGGGCGAGCAGTACTTC
TRBD1	TRBV7-8	TRBJ1-5	NA	CASSLGTGYRGNQPQHF	TGTGCCAGCAGCTTGGGGACAGGCTATAGGGGCAATCAGCCCCAGCATTTT
NA	TRBV7-8	TRBJ2-2	NA	CASSLDFGQVTGELFF	TGTGCCAGCAGCTTAGATTTCGGCCAGGTCACCGGGGAGCTGTTTTTT
NA	TRBV27	TRBJ1-1	NA	CASSLHGGGEAFF	TGTGCCAGCAGTTTACATGGTGGTGGCGAAGCTTTCTTT
NA	TRBV2	TRBJ1-2	NA	CASRQQERKRGYTF	TGTGCCAGCAGACAACAGGAAAGGAAACGAGGCTACACCTTC
NA	TRBV10-3	TRBJ2-1	NA	CAISEEADEQFF	TGTGCCATCAGTGAAGAAGCGGATGAGCAGTTCTTC
NA	TRBV21-1	TRBJ1-6	NA	CASSIRPWTGPSPLHF	TGTGCCAGCAGCATCCGTCCTTGGACAGGGCCTTCACCCCTCCACTTT
NA	TRBV30	TRBJ1-3	NA	CAWRSTFSGNTIYF	TGTGCCTGGAGATCTACTTTCTCTGGAAACACCATATATTTT
NA	TRBV7-8	TRBJ2-1	NA	CASSSLGTINEQFF	TGTGCCAGCAGCTCACTCGGGACAATCAATGAGCAGTTCTTC
NA	TRBV11-2	TRBJ2-1	NA	CASSPSANEQFF	TGTGCCAGCAGCCCTAGCGCAAATGAGCAGTTCTTC
TRBD1	TRBV5-1	TRBJ2-7	NA	CASSVTTGTGTYEQYF	TGCGCCAGCAGCGTAACTACCGGGACAGGTACCTACGAGCAGTACTTC
NA	TRBV10-3	TRBJ2-7	few	CAIRVAGNAYEQYF	TGTGCCATCAGGGTTGCGGGAAACGCCTACGAGCAGTACTTC
TRBD1	TRBV28	TRBJ1-2	NA	CASSSTGGANYGYTF	TGTGCCAGCAGTTCGACAGGGGGCGCGAACTATGGCTACACCTTC
TRBD2	TRBV5-1	TRBJ2-7	NA	CASSLGTTPAGAYEQYF	TGCGCCAGCAGCTTGGGAACGACCCCGGCGGGGGCCTACGAGCAGTACTTC
NA	TRBV19	TRBJ2-1	NA	CASSDKSSYNEQFF	TGTGCCAGTAGTGACAAAAGCTCCTACAATGAGCAGTTCTTC
TRBD2	TRBV5-6	TRBJ2-5	NA	CASSLPGGAGEETQYF	TGTGCCAGCAGCTTGCCCGGGGGGGCGGGGGAAGAGACCCAGTACTTC
TRBD1	TRBV28	TRBJ1-1	NA	CASSQPGGSLTEAFF	TGTGCCAGCAGCCAGCCAGGGGGATCGTTAACTGAAGCTTTCTTT
TRBD1	TRBV19	TRBJ1-5	NA	CASSTRDRGAGGQPQHF	TGTGCCAGTAGCACCCGGGACAGGGGCGCCGGGGGTCAGCCCCAGCATTTT
NA	TRBV19	TRBJ1-6	NA	CASRTVTNSPLHF	TGTGCCAGTAGAACAGTGACTAATTCACCCCTCCACTTT
TRBD1	TRBV7-3	TRBJ2-1	NA	CASSLQVTGGEQFF	TGTGCCAGCAGCTTACAAGTGACAGGGGGTGAGCAGTTCTTC
TRBD1	TRBV27	TRBJ2-4	NA	CASSLGQDPGLAKNIQYF	TGTGCCAGCAGTCTAGGACAGGACCCGGGGTTGGCCAAAAACATTCAGTACTTC
TRBD1	TRBV9	TRBJ1-2	NA	CASSEGQATYYGYTF	TGTGCCAGCAGCGAGGGACAGGCGACGTACTATGGCTACACCTTC
NA	TRBV2	TRBJ1-4	NA	CASSDRQEKEKLFF	TGTGCCAGCAGTGATAGACAGGAAAAAGAAAAACTGTTTTTT
TRBD1	TRBV28	TRBJ2-7	NA	CASSLDRDRVVGSYEQYF	TGTGCCAGCAGTTTGGATCGGGACAGGGTAGTAGGCTCCTACGAGCAGTACTTC
TRBD2	TRBV4-2	TRBJ2-3	NA	CASSVLAGGPTDTQYF	TGTGCCAGCAGCGTCTTAGCGGGGGGGCCCACAGATACGCAGTATTTT
TRBD1	TRBV19	TRBJ2-1	once	CASKDGTGWQNEQFF	TGTGCCAGTAAGGATGGGACAGGGTGGCAAAATGAGCAGTTCTTC
NA	TRBV5-4	TRBJ2-2	NA	CASSFGRQANTGELFF	TGTGCCAGCAGCTTCGGCAGGCAAGCCAACACCGGGGAGCTGTTTTTT
TRBD2	TRBV29-1	TRBJ2-7	few	CSVIRWTSGASYEQYF	TGCAGCGTAATACGCTGGACTAGCGGGGCTTCCTACGAGCAGTACTTC
NA	TRBV19	TRBJ1-2	NA	CASSREEGYTF	TGTGCCAGTAGTCGCGAGGAGGGCTACACCTTC
TRBD1	TRBV18	TRBJ1-3	NA	CASSRDRGTGNTIYF	TGTGCCAGCTCTCGGGACAGGGGTACGGGAAACACCATATATTTT
NA	TRBV10-1	TRBJ2-1	NA	CASSESRRGDYNEQFF	TGCGCCAGCAGTGAGTCAAGGCGGGGAGATTACAATGAGCAGTTCTTC
TRBD1	TRBV25-1	TRBJ2-7	NA	CASSEWDSTYEQYF	TGTGCCAGCAGTGAATGGGACAGTACCTACGAGCAGTACTTC
NA	TRBV6-4	TRBJ2-2	NA	CASCVDQGGPDYTGELFF	TGTGCCAGCTGCGTGGACCAGGGTGGACCCGATTACACCGGGGAGCTGTTTTTT
NA	TRBV29-1	TRBJ1-4	NA	CSVMEGLREKLFF	TGCAGCGTGATGGAGGGGCTTCGGGAAAAACTGTTTTTT
NA	TRBV19	TRBJ1-5	NA	CASSNGVGNQPQHF	TGTGCCAGTAGTAACGGGGTAGGCAATCAGCCCCAGCATTTT
NA	TRBV6-1	TRBJ2-7	NA	CASSEFRGSEQYF	TGTGCCAGCAGTGAATTCCGGGGGAGCGAGCAGTACTTC